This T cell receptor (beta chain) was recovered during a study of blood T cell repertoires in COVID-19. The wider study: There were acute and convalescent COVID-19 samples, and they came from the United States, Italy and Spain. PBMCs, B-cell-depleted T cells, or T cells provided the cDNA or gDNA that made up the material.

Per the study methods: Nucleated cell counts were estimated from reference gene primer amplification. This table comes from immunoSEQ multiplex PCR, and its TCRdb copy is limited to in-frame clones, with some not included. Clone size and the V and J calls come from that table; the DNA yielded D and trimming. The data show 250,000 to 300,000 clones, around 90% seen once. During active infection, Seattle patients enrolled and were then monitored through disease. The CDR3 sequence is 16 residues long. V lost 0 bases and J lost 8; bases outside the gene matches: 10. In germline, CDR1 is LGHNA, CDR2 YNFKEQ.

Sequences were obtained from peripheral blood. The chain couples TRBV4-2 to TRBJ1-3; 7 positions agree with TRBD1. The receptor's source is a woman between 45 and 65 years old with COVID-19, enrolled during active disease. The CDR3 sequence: CASSQDEGANGDTIYF. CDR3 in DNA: TGTGCCAGCAGCCAAGATGAGGGGGCCAACGGTGACACCATATATTTT.